The clone carrying this TCR beta chain was observed a handful of times. Its specificity is not known. Unique molecular identifiers were incorporated when the TCRbeta library was constructed. TCRdb re-called the PCR reads through MiXCR, storing one row per CDR3 protein. In the table there are about 460,000 distinct CDR3 sequences, roughly 10% of which are singletons. The data were taken from a study of T-cell reconstitution after alpha-beta-depleted transplantation in children. Study conclusions and caveats: High day-60 TCRbeta diversity in some patients came from surviving recipient T cells and thymic progenitors. Reportedly, only several hundred clones from non-depleted graft cells drove alpha-beta T-cell counts at about two months. Fresh T-cell production supplied most of the T-cell counts and diversity seen one year after transplant.

The trim removed 6 bases at V and 1 base at J, leaving 6 bases unmatched. CDR1 is DFQATT, CDR2 SNEGSKA, per germline (reference sequence). This CDR3 spans 16 amino acids. The sequence was obtained from a child aged 2-15 years with inherited bone marrow failure, due to receive a stem cell transplant. The chain recombines TRBV20-1 with TRBJ2-1, with 13 nucleotides matching TRBD2. Sequences were derived from PBMCs, sampled before TCRalphabeta/CD19-depleted stem cell transplant. The CDR3 reads CSASRTSGSSYNEQFF. Here the CDR3 DNA reads TGCAGTGCAAGCCGGACTAGCGGGAGTTCCTACAATGAGCAGTTCTTC.